These 9 T cell receptor beta chains were all obtained from the same sample, sequenced in a study of vaccination effects on CD4 cells after COVID-19. These TCRs' antigens remain unknown. CD4+ T cells specific for antigen were expanded with viral peptide pools by the ViraFEST assay before sequencing. On roughly day 10 of culture, CD4+ T cells were separated out. This person's SARS-CoV-2 infection, confirmed by PCR, occurred between March and December 2020. Measured with immunoSEQ multiplex PCR; TCRdb has only the in-frame clones, and not every one. This table has 30,000 to 35,000 clones, 72% appearing once. The sample here was CD4+ T cells from PBMCs cultured with a peptide pool, taken before COVID-19 vaccination. All receptors come from a human donor who had a prior SARS-CoV-2 infection.

The chain is built from TRBV25-1 and TRBJ1-2; D not certain. This CDR3 contains 15 residues. The germline gives CDR1 MGHDK, CDR2 SYGVNS. The V end lost 0 bases, the J end lost 0 bases, and 8 bases lay between the germline ends. This chain's CDR3 is CASSEYKLANYGYTF. CDR3 DNA sequence: TGTGCCAGCAGTGAATATAAGTTAGCTAACTATGGCTACACCTTC.

The V call is TRBV3-1 (or the pseudogene TRBV3-2), the J call TRBJ1-4, with D perhaps TRBD1 (5 bases). V gave up 8 bases and J gave up 1 base, with 11 bases separating them. The CDR3 spans 14 residues. CDR1 LGHDT and CDR2 YNNKEL come from the germline V gene (reference sequence). CDR3: CASRDRETNEKLFF. In nucleotides, the CDR3 is TGTGCCAGCCGCGACAGAGAAACTAATGAAAAACTGTTTTTT.

This clone appeared once. The chain carries TRBV11-2 and TRBJ2-5; 7 bases match TRBD1. Germline-derived CDR1 and CDR2 are SGHAT and FQNNGV. Trimming at V came to 5 bases and at J to 4 bases, leaving 10 bases not matched to a gene. CDR3 length: 15 residues. CDR3 in DNA: TGTGCCAGCAGCCGTGCGACAGGGTTTACAGAGACCCAGTACTTC. Translated, it gives CASSRATGFTETQYF.

The CDR3 here is CASSQRQPLGFFEQYF. For the CDR3, the DNA is TGTGCCAGCAGCCAAAGACAGCCCTTGGGGTTTTTCGAGCAGTACTTC. The chain combines TRBV3-1 (or the pseudogene TRBV3-2) with TRBJ2-7; possible D gene TRBD1, 5 bases. Trimming cost V 2 bases and J 6 bases, with 20 bases left between them. The CDR3 has 16 residues. Germline-derived CDR1 and CDR2 are LGHDT and YNNKEL (reference sequence).

This chain connects TRBV5-4 to TRBJ2-1; 9 nucleotides align to TRBD2. The V gene's germline CDR1 is SGHNT and CDR2 YYREEE (reference sequence). V shed 4 bases, J shed 7 bases, and the junction held 15 bases outside the gene matches. The CDR3 extends over 17 amino acids. CDR3: CASSPPRGGGAGNEQFF. DNA of the CDR3: TGTGCCAGCAGCCCCCCCCGGGGCGGGGGGGCCGGGAATGAGCAGTTCTTC.

The chain uses TRBV19 and TRBJ1-2; 7 bases are a match to TRBD1. This CDR3 is 13 amino acids long. The junction had 4 bases not matched to a gene; V was cut back by 6 bases and J by 3 bases. Germline lookup yields CDR1 LNHDA and CDR2 SQIVND (reference sequence). Here the CDR3 DNA reads TGTGCCAGTAGCCGGACAGGCGACTATGGCTACACCTTC. As protein: CASSRTGDYGYTF.

The chain has TRBV11-3 and TRBJ1-1, with TRBD1 as a possible D gene (6 bases). The CDR3 contains 16 residues. V lost 2 bases and J 0 bases, leaving 13 bases between the germline ends. Germline V gene data show CDR1 as SGHNT and CDR2 as YENEEA. The CDR3 loop reads CASSLIQGTLNTEAFF. Written as DNA, the CDR3 is TGTGCCAGCAGCTTAATCCAGGGGACATTGAACACTGAAGCTTTCTTT. Drawing the rest from reference TRBV11-3 and TRBJ1-1, the complete variable domain is EAGVVQSPRYKIIEKKQPVAFWCNPISGHNTLYWYLQNLGQGPELLIRYENEEAVDDSQLPKDRFSAERLKGVDSTLKIQPAELGDSAVYLCASSLIQGTLNTEAFFGQGTRLTVV.

This chain links TRBV7-2 with TRBJ2-7; D is perhaps TRBD1 (5 bases). Germline V gene sequence: CDR1 SGHTA, CDR2 FQGNSA. This CDR3 comprises 15 residues. The V gene lost 2 bases and the J gene lost 3 bases, with 14 bases spanning the gap. The CDR3 nucleotides read TGTGCCAGCAGCTTATTTCCAGGGCCAAGCTACGAGCAGTACTTC. It is translated as CASSLFPGPSYEQYF.

The CDR3 region has the DNA TGCGCCAGCAGCTTGGGGTCTAGCGGGCAAGAGACCCAGTACTTC. This sequence encodes CASSLGSSGQETQYF. The rearrangement uses TRBV5-1 and TRBJ2-5; 8 bases line up with TRBD2. The CDR3 covers 15 residues. Losses at the gene ends were 0 bases for V and 2 bases for J; bases not matched to a gene: 3. Germline CDR1 is SGHRS and CDR2 is YFSETQ.